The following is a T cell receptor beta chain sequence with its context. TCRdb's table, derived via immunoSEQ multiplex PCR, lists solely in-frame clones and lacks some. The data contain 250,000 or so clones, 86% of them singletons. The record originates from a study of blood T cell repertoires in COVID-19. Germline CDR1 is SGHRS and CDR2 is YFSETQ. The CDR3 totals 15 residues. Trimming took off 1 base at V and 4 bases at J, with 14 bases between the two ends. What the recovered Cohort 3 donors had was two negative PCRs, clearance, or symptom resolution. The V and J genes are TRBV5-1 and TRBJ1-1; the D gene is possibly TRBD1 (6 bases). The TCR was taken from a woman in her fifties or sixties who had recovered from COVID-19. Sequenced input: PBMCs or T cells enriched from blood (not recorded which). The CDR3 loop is CASSLQGRLGTEAFF. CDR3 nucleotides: TGCGCCAGCAGCTTGCAGGGGCGTCTTGGCACTGAAGCTTTCTTT.